This passage covers 20 T cell receptor beta chains from one sample sequenced in a study of blood T cell repertoires in COVID-19. Generated by immunoSEQ multiplex PCR, the TCRdb table keeps only in-frame clones and is missing some. This table holds roughly 160,000 clones, around 81% found once. Sequencing was done on a sample of peripheral blood. The receptors were sampled from a woman older than 75 with COVID-19, enrolled during active disease.

V and J are TRBV7-9 and TRBJ2-5, with 9 bases that match TRBD2. Losses at the gene ends were 4 bases for V and 0 bases for J; bases not matched to a gene: 3. The CDR3 sequence is 15 residues long. Germline V gene sequence: CDR1 SEHNR, CDR2 FQNEAQ (reference sequence). The CDR3 is CASSYTSGYQETQYF. The DNA of the CDR3 is TGTGCCAGCAGCTATACTAGCGGGTACCAAGAGACCCAGTACTTC.

CDR3 loop: CASSFPEGLAGGPKQFF. The CDR3 DNA reads TGCGCCAGCAGCTTCCCTGAAGGACTAGCGGGAGGGCCAAAGCAGTTCTTC. J is TRBJ2-1 and V is TRBV5-1; 15 nucleotides align to TRBD2. CDR1 and CDR2 from the germline V gene are SGHRS and YFSETQ. V shed 2 bases, J shed 11 bases, and the junction held 11 bases outside the gene matches. The CDR3 sequence is 17 residues long.

The DNA for the CDR3 is TGTGCCAGCAGCTTGTACGGCCACAGGGGGCAAATTCAGTTCTTC. Translated: CASSLYGHRGQIQFF. This rearrangement joins TRBV5-5 to TRBJ2-1, with TRBD1 identical over 9 bases. Per germline, CDR1 SGHKS and CDR2 YYEKEE (reference sequence). The CDR3 extends over 15 amino acids. J gave up 13 bases and V 1 base, and 12 bases lay outside the gene matches.

This clone has only a few counts. DNA for the CDR3: TGTGCCCCCGACACGGTAGGATTCGAGCAGTTCTTC. This translates into CAPDTVGFEQFF. The chain is built from TRBV24-1 and TRBJ2-1; unclear D gene. V lost 12 bases and J lost 10, with 18 bases in between. The germline V gene encodes CDR1 KGHDR and CDR2 SFDVKD. The CDR3 has 12 residues.

The genes are TRBV5-1 and TRBJ2-5; maybe TRBD1 (7 bases). CDR3 length: 14 amino acids. Trimming cost V 5 bases and J 5 bases, with 16 bases left between them. The germline V gene has CDR1 SGHRS and CDR2 YFSETQ. CDR3 coding DNA: TGCGCCAGCAGACCAGGGGGGATGAGGGAGACCCAGTACTTC. The encoded protein is CASRPGGMRETQYF.

J is TRBJ1-1 and V is TRBV6-5; 7 bases fit TRBD1. Trimming at V came to 0 bases and at J to 5 bases, leaving 6 bases not matched to a gene. Germline CDR1 reads MNHEY; CDR2 reads SVGAGI. The CDR3 totals 15 residues. CDR3 coding DNA: TGTGCCAGCAGTTACTCGAGGACAGGAGGAACTGAAGCTTTCTTT. Translating it yields CASSYSRTGGTEAFF.

The CDR3 coding sequence is TGCAGTGCAGCATACGAGACCCAGTACTTC. It specifies CSAAYETQYF. The J gene is TRBJ2-5, the V gene TRBV20-1; D unresolved. The germline V and J ends were trimmed by 6 bases and 5 bases, with 7 bases remaining between them. Per germline, CDR1 DFQATT and CDR2 SNEGSKA (reference sequence). This CDR3 has 10 residues.

This chain's CDR3 is CASSGSSGAPTDTQYF. CDR3 nucleotide sequence: TGTGCCAGCAGCGGATCTAGCGGGGCACCCACAGATACGCAGTATTTT. This sequence joins TRBV3-1 (or the pseudogene TRBV3-2) and TRBJ2-3; TRBD2 matches at 9 bases. Per germline, CDR1 LGHDT and CDR2 YNNKEL (reference sequence). This CDR3 has 16 residues. The trim removed 5 bases at V and 2 bases at J, leaving 8 bases unmatched.

The chain employs TRBV28 and TRBJ1-2; 9 bases match TRBD1. With V trimmed by 6 bases and J by 4 bases, 12 bases remained unmatched. Germline V lookup: CDR1 MDHEN, CDR2 SYDVKM. The length of the CDR3 is 16 residues. The CDR3 reads CASRETGGSTPYGYTF. For the CDR3, the DNA is TGTGCCAGCAGGGAGACAGGGGGGTCGACCCCCTATGGCTACACCTTC.

V is TRBV7-2 and J is TRBJ1-4; D remains unclear. V gave up 6 bases and J gave up 6 bases, with 17 bases separating them. Germline CDR1 and CDR2: SGHTA and FQGNSA. The CDR3 extends over 15 amino acids. CDR3 region: CASSGPQPIHEKLFF. CDR3 in DNA: TGTGCCAGCAGTGGGCCCCAGCCTATTCATGAAAAACTGTTTTTT.

The rearrangement uses TRBV7-2 and TRBJ2-1; D unresolved. CDR3 size: 13 residues. The V gene's germline CDR1 is SGHTA and CDR2 FQGNSA. The V gene lost 7 bases and the J gene lost 8 bases, with 15 bases spanning the gap. CDR3 sequence: CASTHPGLYEQFF. CDR3 in DNA: TGTGCCAGCACACACCCTGGGCTGTATGAGCAGTTCTTC.

On this clone itself: Other DNA sequences from this sample encode an identical CDR3 as well. This chain links TRBV28 with TRBJ2-7; TRBD2 might be the D (6 bases). From germline, CDR1 is MDHEN and CDR2 SYDVKM. V lost 2 bases, J lost 7 bases, and 6 bases lay in between. The CDR3 consists of 11 residues. In DNA form, the CDR3 reads TGTGCCAGCAGTTTAGGGGGGGAGCAGTACTTC. It translates to CASSLGGEQYF.

The V and J genes are TRBV6-1 and TRBJ1-1; possible D gene TRBD1, 6 bases. Germline V lookup: CDR1 MNHNS, CDR2 SASEGT. This CDR3 has 13 residues. V lost 3 bases, J lost 9 bases, and 14 bases lay in between. The CDR3: CASSEGRGLKAFF. In nucleotides, the CDR3 is TGTGCCAGCAGTGAGGGCAGGGGATTAAAAGCTTTCTTT.

This chain links TRBV28 with TRBJ1-2; possibly TRBD1 for D (5 bases). This CDR3 comprises 13 residues. Germline CDR1 MDHEN, CDR2 SYDVKM. The germline V and J ends were trimmed by 3 bases and 7 bases, with 12 bases remaining between them. The CDR3 reads CASSFRGGSGYTF. CDR3 coding DNA: TGTGCCAGCAGTTTTCGGGGGGGGTCTGGCTACACCTTC.

The rearrangement joins TRBV9 to TRBJ2-5, with a possible D match to TRBD2 (6 bases). CDR3 length: 13 amino acids. Trimming pared 4 bases from V and 8 bases from J, leaving 15 bases between. CDR1 and CDR2 from the germline V gene are SGDLS and YYNGEE. The CDR3 protein is CASSPGTGHTQYF. CDR3 sequence (DNA): TGTGCCAGCAGCCCTGGGACTGGCCATACCCAGTACTTC.

The chain employs TRBV5-1 and TRBJ1-2; TRBD1 matches 10 bases. The CDR3 runs 14 residues. J lost 5 bases, V lost 3 bases, and 4 bases had no gene match. From germline, CDR1 is SGHRS and CDR2 YFSETQ. CDR3 DNA: TGCGCCAGCAGCTCGGACAGGGGGGCTTATGGCTACACCTTC. Protein product: CASSSDRGAYGYTF.

This clone was detected once. V is TRBV14 and J is TRBJ1-2, with TRBD1 matching over 7 bases. Germline V lookup: CDR1 SGHDN, CDR2 FVKESK. After removal of 3 bases from V and 4 bases from J, the junction contained 5 bases not matched to a gene. The CDR3 covers 14 residues. The CDR3 DNA is TGTGCCAGCAGCCAGATAGGGGGCGGCTATGGCTACACCTTC. Its translation is CASSQIGGGYGYTF.

The V gene is TRBV11-1, the J gene TRBJ2-2; a weak D match, TRBD1 (5 bases). The CDR3 has 14 residues. Trimming took 6 bases from V and 0 from J, leaving 8 bases between them. Germline V CDR1 and CDR2: SGHAT, FQDESV (reference sequence). The CDR3 region is CASSADTNTGELFF. DNA of the CDR3: TGTGCCAGCAGTGCGGACACGAACACCGGGGAGCTGTTTTTT. The entire variable domain, with the rest obtained from reference TRBV11-1 and TRBJ2-2, is as follows: EAEVAQSPRYKITEKSQAVAFWCDPISGHATLYWYRQILGQGPELLVQFQDESVVDDSQLPKDRFSAERLKGVDSTLKIQPAELGDSAMYLCASSADTNTGELFFGEGSRLTVL.

This chain connects TRBV11-3 to TRBJ2-7; TRBD1 might be the D (6 bases). V lost 5 bases to trimming and J lost 6 bases, with 17 bases between them. The CDR3 is 14 amino acids. Looked up from germline, CDR1 is SGHNT and CDR2 is YENEEA. CDR3 loop: CASSLAGRGGEQYF. The CDR3 nucleotides read TGTGCCAGCAGCCTGGCGGGCAGGGGCGGCGAGCAGTACTTC.

This chain joins TRBV7-2 and TRBJ2-3; 11 bases agree with TRBD2. The CDR3 extends over 16 amino acids. V gave up 5 bases and J gave up 3 bases; unmatched junction bases: 7. Per the germline V gene, CDR1 is SGHTA and CDR2 is FQGNSA. This CDR3 reads CASSVRLAGLTDTQYF. The DNA of the CDR3 is TGTGCCAGCAGCGTCCGACTAGCGGGGTTAACAGATACGCAGTATTTT.